These 14 T cell receptor beta chains share one sample of origin, sequenced in a study of cytomegalovirus exposure and HLA in healthy donors. Only in-frame clones appear in the TCRdb table, and some are missing; sequencing was by immunoSEQ multiplex PCR. This sample has tens of thousands of clones; around 94% occur once, and the top ten carry approximately 3%. Sequencing used PBMCs. The receptor set was obtained from a woman aged 18-30 years in good health and CMV-seropositive.

The CDR3 reads CASSQGDRDHRNTIYF. CDR3 sequence (DNA): TGCGCCAGCAGCCAAGGGGACAGGGATCATCGAAACACCATATATTTT. The rearrangement joins TRBV4-3 to TRBJ1-3; 9 nucleotides agree with TRBD1. CDR3 length equals 16 residues. J gave up 5 bases and V 1 base, and 6 bases lay outside the gene matches. CDR1 and CDR2 (germline): LGHNA, YSLEER.

The rearrangement links TRBV5-1 to TRBJ1-1; D ambiguous. The CDR3 extends over 13 amino acids. The germline gives CDR1 SGHRS, CDR2 YFSETQ. V was clipped by 1 base and J by 0 bases, with 4 bases between them. The CDR3 coding sequence is TGCGCCAGCAGCTTGACAGTGAACACTGAAGCTTTCTTT. It encodes CASSLTVNTEAFF.

The J gene is TRBJ2-1, the V gene TRBV4-1; tentative D call: TRBD1 (5 bases). Trimming took off 0 bases at V and 8 bases at J, with 11 bases between the two ends. The germline CDR1 and CDR2 sequences are MGHRA and YSYEKL. The CDR3 covers 14 residues. The DNA for the CDR3 is TGCGCCAGCAGCCAAGACAGGGTTGCCGATGAGCAGTTCTTC. Translated, it gives CASSQDRVADEQFF.

The V and J genes are TRBV6-1 and TRBJ1-5, with a weak D call TRBD1 (5 bases). The length of the CDR3 is 16 residues. Trimming removed 3 bases at V and 1 base at J, with 13 bases between. Germline loops: CDR1 MNHNS, CDR2 SASEGT. The chain's CDR3 is CASSDPLGGSNQPQHF. For the CDR3, the DNA is TGTGCCAGCAGTGACCCCTTGGGGGGAAGCAATCAGCCCCAGCATTTT.

The V and J genes are TRBV19 and TRBJ1-1; TRBD1 matches 7 bases. The J segment lost 4 bases and the V segment lost 10 bases, leaving 9 bases of the junction unmatched. CDR3 length: 13 amino acids. CDR1 and CDR2 (germline): LNHDA, SQIVND (reference sequence). The CDR3 bases are TGTGCCACCACAGGGGCAGGGGGCACTGAAGCTTTCTTT. The encoded protein is CATTGAGGTEAFF.

The chain joins TRBV11-2 to TRBJ2-7, with TRBD2 identical over 9 bases. The CDR3 loop spans 15 amino acids. Germline trimming cut 1 base from V and 5 bases from J; bases unmatched to any gene: 6. Germline CDR1 and CDR2: SGHAT and FQNNGV. CDR3 sequence reads: CASSLGGRAVDEQYF. Written as DNA, the CDR3 is TGTGCCAGCAGCTTAGGCGGGAGGGCCGTAGACGAGCAGTACTTC.

The V call is TRBV28, the J call TRBJ2-1; 7 nucleotides agree with TRBD1. Losses at the gene ends were 7 bases for V and 8 bases for J; bases not matched to a gene: 11. The CDR3 loop spans 14 amino acids. From germline, CDR1 is MDHEN and CDR2 SYDVKM. Here the CDR3 reads CASKKRTGRDEQFF. Written as DNA, the CDR3 is TGTGCCAGCAAGAAACGGACAGGTAGGGATGAGCAGTTCTTC.

The chain recombines TRBV7-3 with TRBJ2-1; TRBD2 matches 10 bases. The ends lost 2 bases at V and 8 bases at J; junction bases unmatched: 6. Germline CDR1 and CDR2: SGHTA and FQGTGA. The CDR3 runs to 15 residues. The CDR3 DNA reads as TGTGCCAGCAGCTTAGGGCTAGCGGGAGCCCATGAGCAGTTCTTC. It translates to CASSLGLAGAHEQFF.

The chain carries TRBV9 and TRBJ1-6; TRBD1 aligns across 7 bases. CDR3 length equals 16 residues. V gave up 0 bases and J gave up 9 bases; unmatched junction bases: 9. The V gene's germline CDR1 is SGDLS and CDR2 YYNGEE. The CDR3 loop is CASSVGRQGGISPLHF. DNA for the CDR3: TGTGCCAGCAGCGTAGGTAGACAGGGAGGAATTTCACCCCTCCACTTT.

About this clone itself: A junction end diverges from the germline sequence, so it may reflect a read error. The chain employs TRBV7-7 and TRBJ2-5; the D gene is possibly TRBD1 (6 bases). This CDR3 comprises 15 residues. Per the germline V gene, CDR1 is SSHAT and CDR2 is FNYEAQ (reference sequence). CDR3 sequence: CASSRTQGFQETQYF. CDR3 sequence (DNA): TGTGCTAGCAGCCGTACGCAGGGGTTCCAAGAGACCCAGTACTTC.

The genes are TRBV7-8 and TRBJ2-3, with 12 bases fitting TRBD2. Trimming removed 4 bases from V and 2 bases from J; junction bases left unmatched: 13. This CDR3 is 19 amino acids long. The germline gives CDR1 SGHVS, CDR2 FQNEAQ. CDR3 region: CASSSGLGLAGRSTDTQYF. The CDR3 nucleotides read TGTGCCAGCAGCTCGGGTCTCGGACTAGCGGGGAGATCCACAGATACGCAGTATTTT. Full variable domain (remainder filled in from reference TRBV7-8 and TRBJ2-3): GAGVSQSPRYKVAKRGQDVALRCDPISGHVSLFWYQQALGQGPEFLTYFQNEAQLDKSGLPSDRFFAERPEGSVSTLKIQRTQQEDSAVYLCASSSGLGLAGRSTDTQYFGPGTRLTVL.

V is TRBV5-6 and J is TRBJ1-2; D is unresolved. CDR3 size: 12 residues. Per germline, CDR1 SGHDT and CDR2 YYEEEE. Deletions cut 1 base from V and 3 bases from J, with 4 bases between. This chain's CDR3 is CASSLTYYGYTF. CDR3 in DNA: TGTGCCAGCAGCTTGACATACTATGGCTACACCTTC.

V gene TRBV19 combines with J gene TRBJ1-2, with a tentative D call TRBD1 (6 bases). V lost 8 bases and J lost 0, with 16 bases in between. CDR3 length: 15 residues. Germline V gene lookup returns CDR1 LNHDA and CDR2 SQIVND (reference sequence). The CDR3 DNA sequence: TGTGCCAGTTCGCCCGGGGCAGGGGCTAACTATGGCTACACCTTC. Translated: CASSPGAGANYGYTF.

The CDR3 spells CASSPRTSGKETQYF. The CDR3 region has the DNA TGTGCCAGCAGTCCCCGGACTAGCGGGAAAGAGACCCAGTACTTC. V gene TRBV6-6 combines with J gene TRBJ2-5, with TRBD2 matching over 12 bases. The CDR3 loop spans 15 amino acids. Germline V gene lookup returns CDR1 MNHNY and CDR2 SVGAGI (reference sequence). J gave up 3 bases and V 5 bases, and 4 bases lay outside the gene matches.